One T cell receptor (beta chain) is described in this entry. The data stem from a study of shared clonotypes between healthy human individuals. Across the study: Ranging from 18 to 49 in age, donors were two women and a few men.

TCRdb's copy holds only in-frame clones and misses some; the assay was immunoSEQ multiplex PCR. The repertoire has 1.4 million or so clones, 98% to 99% of them found once; the top ten carry approximately 0.4%. V was pared by 4 bases and J by 7 bases, with 3 bases of the junction left unmatched. The CDR3 covers 13 residues. The germline gives CDR1 LNHNV, CDR2 YYDKDF (reference sequence). This clonotype was obtained from a man younger than 40 in good health. Sequencing was carried out using naive CD4+ T cells sorted from blood. The subset was: CD45RA+ positively selected. The chain has TRBV15 and TRBJ1-5; 8 bases match TRBD1. In DNA form, the CDR3 reads TGTGCCACCAGCAATCAGGGGGCCCAGCCCCAGCATTTT. Protein: CATSNQGAQPQHF.